Following are 28 T cell receptor beta chains from one sample sequenced in a study of PD-1 blockade in classical Hodgkin lymphoma (dated by TCRdb to 2018 to 2020). The library was prepared using the immunoSEQ multiplex PCR assay. TCRdb took over this immuneACCESS table, retaining in-frame rearrangements with V and J assigned. Such tables are incomplete; in checked studies, under half of the missing clones stem from an unresolved V gene, and the remainder is unexplained. The sample table lists about 30,000 clones, about 85% of them with a count of one. The ten biggest clones cover 2% to 3% of the sample. The time point label here, explained by the study, means: cycle 1 day 1 (C1D1), immediately before nivolumab initiation. Every trial patient had relapsed after autologous stem cell transplantation, and cohorts A, B and C differed in prior brentuximab vedotin exposure. CD4+ T cells were purified from thawed PBMCs by magnetic negative selection with a Miltenyi CD4+ T cell isolation kit.

Sequencing used CD4+ T cells from blood, obtained at baseline. These receptors were collected from a human donor with classical Hodgkin lymphoma.

The genes are TRBV6-5 and TRBJ1-5; D call uncertain. The CDR3 loop spans 11 amino acids. The germline gives CDR1 MNHEY, CDR2 SVGAGI. Trimming left V 9 bases short and J 5 bases short, with 8 bases between. CDR3 sequence reads: CASSGDQPQHF. DNA of the CDR3: TGTGCCAGTTCCGGGGATCAGCCCCAGCATTTT.

This chain joins TRBV6-5 and TRBJ2-7; D not resolved. The CDR3 extends over 13 amino acids. Trimming removed 2 bases at V and 6 bases at J, with 11 bases between. In germline, CDR1 is MNHEY, CDR2 SVGAGI. The CDR3 sequence is CASSYAEFFEQYF. Here the CDR3 DNA reads TGTGCCAGCAGTTACGCGGAGTTCTTCGAGCAGTACTTC.

CDR3 sequence reads: CASSPGVRSSYNEQFF. CDR3 sequence (DNA): TGTGCCAGCTCACCAGGGGTACGGAGCTCCTACAATGAGCAGTTCTTC. The chain is built from TRBV18 and TRBJ2-1; no clear D. V shed 2 bases and J shed 0 bases, with 11 bases lying between them. Germline-derived CDR1 and CDR2 are KGHSH and LQKENI. The CDR3 loop spans 16 amino acids.

This chain uses TRBV2 with TRBJ1-5, with 8 nucleotides matching TRBD1. The germline CDR1 and CDR2 sequences are SNHLY and FYNNEI. There are 15 residues in the CDR3. Trimming cost V 8 bases and J 5 bases; bases outside gene matches: 11. The CDR3 DNA follows: TGTGCCAGCGGCGATCTACAGGGGGAGGATCAGCCCCAGCATTTT. It codes for CASGDLQGEDQPQHF.

The CDR3 protein is CASGPGTSPLPPNIQYF. CDR3 bases: TGTGCCAGCGGCCCCGGGACTAGCCCTCTGCCCCCGAACATTCAGTACTTC. The chain links TRBV25-1 to TRBJ2-4; 9 positions match TRBD2. Germline V lookup: CDR1 MGHDK, CDR2 SYGVNS. Trimming took 8 bases from V and 7 from J; bases not matched to a gene: 18. This CDR3 comprises 17 residues.

The chain has TRBV5-1 and TRBJ2-2; D is possibly TRBD1 or TRBD2 (8 bases each). This CDR3 region has 16 residues. Germline loops: CDR1 SGHRS, CDR2 YFSETQ. V was trimmed by 4 bases and J by 5 bases, leaving 18 bases between them. CDR3 DNA: TGCGCCAGCAGCATGCGGACAGGGACTAGTACCGGGGAGCTGTTTTTT. This translates into CASSMRTGTSTGELFF.

J is TRBJ2-2 and V is TRBV27; no definite D call. In germline, CDR1 is MNHEY, CDR2 SMNVEV (reference sequence). This CDR3 region has 15 residues. The germline V and J ends were trimmed by 4 bases and 5 bases, with 14 bases remaining between them. This CDR3 is CASSYFGGITGELFF. The DNA for the CDR3 is TGTGCCAGCAGTTATTTTGGCGGAATTACCGGGGAGCTGTTTTTT.

The chain recombines TRBV5-4 with TRBJ1-4, with unresolved D. V was cut by 1 base and J by 5 bases, with 9 bases left in between. Germline-derived CDR1 and CDR2 are SGHNT and YYREEE (reference sequence). CDR3 length equals 14 residues. The CDR3 sequence: CASSLKGGNEKLFF. The CDR3 DNA reads as TGTGCCAGCAGCTTGAAGGGTGGGAATGAAAAACTGTTTTTT.

The V call is TRBV7-2, the J call TRBJ2-5; either TRBD1 or TRBD2 may supply D (6 bases each). In germline, CDR1 is SGHTA, CDR2 FQGNSA. Trimming took 2 bases from V and 1 from J, leaving 11 bases between them. The length of the CDR3 is 15 residues. CDR3 DNA sequence: TGTGCCAGCAGCTTACTTTGGGGGGCCCAAGAGACCCAGTACTTC. Protein product: CASSLLWGAQETQYF.

The chain carries TRBV29-1 and TRBJ2-1; 15 bases are a match to TRBD2. V shed 1 base and J 4 bases; nucleotides not matched to a gene: 8. The CDR3 is made up of 18 amino acids. Germline V CDR1 and CDR2: SQVTM, ANQGSEA. As DNA, the CDR3 is TGCAGCGTTGAAGGGGCCGGACTAGCGGGAGGGGGGTACAATGAGCAGTTCTTC. It is translated as CSVEGAGLAGGGYNEQFF.

The chain has TRBV7-9 and TRBJ2-1; D might be TRBD2 (6 bases). The CDR3 totals 12 residues. Per the germline V gene, CDR1 is SEHNR and CDR2 is FQNEAQ (reference sequence). Trimming stripped 11 bases from V and 9 bases from J, with 17 bases between. CDR3: CAPGGRGGEQFF. CDR3 coding DNA: TGTGCCCCCGGCGGGCGGGGTGGTGAGCAGTTCTTC.

This clone was observed a few times. The chain combines TRBV4-2 with TRBJ1-2; maybe TRBD1 (5 bases). Germline V gene lookup returns CDR1 LGHNA and CDR2 YNFKEQ. The CDR3 runs to 14 residues. Trimming removed 4 bases from V and 8 bases from J, with 17 bases in between. The chain's CDR3 is CASSRGSRVEGYTF. The DNA for the CDR3 is TGTGCCAGCAGCCGGGGGTCCCGGGTGGAGGGCTACACCTTC.

J is TRBJ2-3 and V is TRBV27, with D uncertain. The CDR3 runs to 12 residues. V lost 8 bases to trimming and J lost 6 bases, with 12 bases between them. CDR1 is MNHEY, CDR2 SMNVEV, per germline (reference sequence). CDR3 bases: TGTGCCAGCTGGAGTTTTATGGATACGCAGTATTTT. This encodes CASWSFMDTQYF.

J is TRBJ1-1 and V is TRBV29-1; TRBD1 might be the D (6 bases). The CDR3 sequence is 12 residues long. Germline assignment: CDR1 SQVTM and CDR2 ANQGSEA. V was pared by 5 bases and J by 5 bases, with 12 bases between. CDR3: CSVSGGGTEAFF. CDR3 nucleotides: TGCAGCGTTTCAGGAGGGGGGACTGAAGCTTTCTTT.

The chain links TRBV14 to TRBJ1-4, with D perhaps TRBD1 (5 bases). Germline CDR1 SGHDN, CDR2 FVKESK. The CDR3 spans 16 residues. Trimming stripped 4 bases from V and 0 bases from J, with 12 bases between. This chain's CDR3 is CASSPRPRATNEKLFF. The DNA for the CDR3 is TGTGCCAGCAGCCCCCGCCCCAGGGCAACTAATGAAAAACTGTTTTTT.

This clone was found once. V is TRBV6-6 and J is TRBJ1-2; D gene unclear. The CDR3 runs 14 residues. From germline, CDR1 is MNHNY and CDR2 SVGAGI (reference sequence). The ends were cut back, 0 bases at V and 4 bases at J, with 9 bases in the middle. DNA for the CDR3: TGTGCCAGCAGTTACTCGATACCCCTCTATGGCTACACCTTC. As protein: CASSYSIPLYGYTF.

The rearrangement links TRBV5-1 to TRBJ2-3; D possibly corresponds to TRBD2 (5 bases). CDR1 and CDR2 (germline): SGHRS, YFSETQ. The CDR3 consists of 16 residues. The V and J ends lost 2 bases and 2 bases respectively, with 15 bases between them. This CDR3 reads CASSLGLPAHTDTQYF. The CDR3 DNA follows: TGCGCCAGCAGCTTAGGACTCCCTGCCCACACAGATACGCAGTATTTT.

The rearrangement links TRBV7-2 to TRBJ2-7, with D uncertain. This CDR3 region has 13 residues. Deletions cut 5 bases from V and 4 bases from J, with 12 bases between. Germline-derived CDR1 and CDR2 are SGHTA and FQGNSA. The CDR3 nucleotides read TGTGCCAGCAGCGGCCGGGCCCCATACGAGCAGTACTTC. Protein product: CASSGRAPYEQYF. Supplemented by reference TRBV7-2 and TRBJ2-7, the full variable domain reads GAGVSQSPSNKVTEKGKDVELRCDPISGHTALYWYRQSLGQGLEFLIYFQGNSAPDKSGLPSDRFSAERTGGSVSTLTIQRTQQEDSAVYLCASSGRAPYEQYFGPGTRLTVT.

The chain joins TRBV7-9 to TRBJ2-7, with 10 bases aligning to TRBD2. Trimming at V came to 0 bases and at J to 1 base, leaving 3 bases not matched to a gene. The CDR3 length is 16 residues. Looked up from germline, CDR1 is SEHNR and CDR2 is FQNEAQ (reference sequence). Written as DNA, the CDR3 is TGTGCCAGCAGCTTAGCGGGACTAGCGACGTCCTACGAGCAGTACTTC. Protein product: CASSLAGLATSYEQYF.

The V and J genes are TRBV10-2 and TRBJ1-3; perhaps TRBD1 as D (5 bases). Trimming took off 9 bases at V and 0 bases at J, with 12 bases between the two ends. Germline CDR1 WSHSY, CDR2 SAAADI. The CDR3 extends over 14 amino acids. CDR3 nucleotides: TGCGCCAGTAGGGACTTAACCTCTGGAAACACCATATATTTT. It specifies CASRDLTSGNTIYF.

The count of this clone is one. CDR3 bases: TGTGCCAGCAGCTCCCCAATCGGGACTAGCGGGAGGAATACGCAGTATTTT. It yields the protein CASSSPIGTSGRNTQYF. This rearrangement joins TRBV7-2 to TRBJ2-3, with 15 bases that match TRBD2. Germline trimming cut 4 bases from V and 7 bases from J; bases unmatched to any gene: 9. Germline assignment: CDR1 SGHTA and CDR2 FQGNSA. The CDR3 spans 17 residues.

The rearrangement links TRBV19 to TRBJ2-1; D call uncertain. The CDR3 length is 14 residues. Between the trimmed V and J ends, which lost 5 bases and 7 bases, there was a span of 15 bases. The germline CDR1 and CDR2 sequences are LNHDA and SQIVND (reference sequence). The CDR3 protein is CASSLDLPGNEQFF. DNA of the CDR3: TGTGCCAGTAGTCTCGACTTACCCGGGAATGAGCAGTTCTTC.

This chain connects TRBV29-1 to TRBJ1-4; D ambiguous. The germline V and J ends were trimmed by 3 bases and 8 bases, with 13 bases remaining between them. Germline loops: CDR1 SQVTM, CDR2 ANQGSEA. This CDR3 contains 13 residues. CDR3 DNA: TGCAGCGTTGATAGAGGGATCGGAGAAAAACTGTTTTTT. It encodes CSVDRGIGEKLFF.

The chain employs TRBV6-4 and TRBJ2-3; the D gene is possibly TRBD1 (5 bases). From germline, CDR1 is MRHNA and CDR2 SNTAGT. Trimming cost V 8 bases and J 1 base, with 19 bases left between them. The length of the CDR3 is 16 residues. This CDR3 is CASSKPQTGRTDTQYF. Here the CDR3 DNA reads TGTGCCAGCTCAAAGCCCCAAACAGGTCGCACAGATACGCAGTATTTT.

The chain links TRBV28 to TRBJ2-1, with TRBD2 matching 7 bases. Germline V gives CDR1 MDHEN, CDR2 SYDVKM. This CDR3 comprises 16 residues. V was clipped by 3 bases and J by 3 bases; unmatched bases: 8. The CDR3 protein is CASSLGEGWVYNEQFF. CDR3 DNA sequence: TGTGCCAGCAGTTTGGGGGAGGGTTGGGTCTACAATGAGCAGTTCTTC.

The chain combines TRBV7-2 with TRBJ2-1, with TRBD2 identical over 7 bases. V shed 4 bases and J 12 bases; nucleotides not matched to a gene: 12. Germline values: CDR1 SGHTA, CDR2 FQGNSA. CDR3 length: 14 residues. CDR3 residues: CASSSPRLALMQFF. The CDR3 DNA follows: TGTGCCAGCAGCTCCCCGAGACTAGCCCTCATGCAGTTCTTC. The variable domain in full, with the rest retrieved from reference TRBV7-2 and TRBJ2-1, is GAGVSQSPSNKVTEKGKDVELRCDPISGHTALYWYRQSLGQGLEFLIYFQGNSAPDKSGLPSDRFSAERTGGSVSTLTIQRTQQEDSAVYLCASSSPRLALMQFFGPGTRLTVL.

This clone was seen only a few times. V is TRBV4-2 and J is TRBJ1-2; perhaps TRBD1 as D (5 bases). CDR1 is LGHNA and CDR2 is YNFKEQ in the germline V gene. The CDR3 is 15 residues long. The V end was cut by 0 bases, the J end by 7 bases, with 15 bases between. The CDR3 is CASSQDLGRESGYTF. CDR3 nucleotide sequence: TGTGCCAGCAGCCAAGATTTAGGCAGGGAAAGTGGCTACACCTTC.

This chain links TRBV5-1 with TRBJ1-5, with D maybe TRBD1 (5 bases). V lost 0 bases and J lost 4, with 11 bases in between. Germline CDR1 and CDR2: SGHRS and YFSETQ. There are 15 residues in the CDR3. CDR3 loop: CASSLGGVGNQPQHF. CDR3 nucleotides: TGCGCCAGCAGCTTGGGAGGGGTAGGAAATCAGCCCCAGCATTTT. Drawing the rest from reference TRBV5-1 and TRBJ1-5, the complete variable domain is KAGVTQTPRYLIKTRGQQVTLSCSPISGHRSVSWYQQTPGQGLQFLFEYFSETQRNKGNFPGRFSGRQFSNSRSEMNVSTLELGDSALYLCASSLGGVGNQPQHFGDGTRLSIL.